This entry lists 5 T cell receptor beta chains sequenced from one sample in a study of blood T cell repertoires in COVID-19. Clones were read by immunoSEQ multiplex PCR, and TCRdb kept only the in-frame ones, dropping some. In the table there are about 150,000 clones, approximately 92% of which are singletons. The sequenced material came from peripheral blood. The source is a man aged 18 to 29 with COVID-19, enrolled during active disease.

This chain's CDR3 is CASSARLAVGTDTQYF. The CDR3, as DNA: TGTGCCAGCAGCGCCAGACTAGCGGTTGGCACAGATACGCAGTATTTT. The gene calls are TRBV9 and TRBJ2-3; 9 nucleotides match TRBD2. V shed 3 bases, J shed 1 base, and the junction held 6 bases outside the gene matches. CDR3 length equals 16 residues. From germline, CDR1 is SGDLS and CDR2 YYNGEE. The complete variable domain, with remaining parts taken from reference TRBV9 and TRBJ2-3, reads DSGVTQTPKHLITATGQRVTLRCSPRSGDLSVYWYQQSLDQGLQFLIQYYNGEERAKGNILERFSAQQFPDLHSELNLSSLELGDSALYFCASSARLAVGTDTQYFGPGTRLTVL.

The chain couples TRBV2 to TRBJ2-1, with 7 nucleotides matching TRBD1. This CDR3 has 12 amino acids. The ends lost 6 bases at V and 8 bases at J; junction bases unmatched: 4. CDR1 is SNHLY and CDR2 is FYNNEI in the germline V gene. The CDR3 spells CASSRQGHEQFF. The CDR3 DNA follows: TGTGCCAGCAGCCGACAGGGCCATGAGCAGTTCTTC.

V and J are TRBV18 and TRBJ2-7, with 9 bases identical to TRBD1. Germline V lookup: CDR1 KGHSH, CDR2 LQKENI. The CDR3 spans 15 residues. Unmatched junction bases numbered 6, after V lost 3 bases and J lost 3 bases. CDR3 coding DNA: TGTGCCAGCTCACCTAAACAGGGGGCTTACTACGAGCAGTACTTC. This codes for CASSPKQGAYYEQYF.

V and J are TRBV27 and TRBJ2-7; 7 bases match TRBD2. Germline CDR1 is MNHEY and CDR2 is SMNVEV (reference sequence). The CDR3 has 13 amino acids. J gave up 4 bases and V 6 bases, and 6 bases lay outside the gene matches. CDR3 sequence (DNA): TGTGCCAGCAGCCCACTCGGGGGGTACGAGCAGTACTTC. Protein sequence: CASSPLGGYEQYF.

V gene TRBV6-5 combines with J gene TRBJ1-1, with TRBD1 matching over 9 bases. From germline, CDR1 is MNHEY and CDR2 SVGAGI. This CDR3 is 14 amino acids long. Trimming at V came to 6 bases and at J to 2 bases, leaving 4 bases not matched to a gene. The CDR3 DNA reads TGTGCCAGCAGCCCGGGACAGGGTAACACTGAAGCTTTCTTT. It translates to CASSPGQGNTEAFF.